The 23 T cell receptor beta chains presented below share a single source sample, sequenced in a study of shared clonotypes between healthy human individuals (dated by TCRdb to 2020 to 2022). The library was generated by the immunoSEQ multiplex PCR assay. TCRdb took this table from immuneACCESS and kept in-frame rearrangements with V and J called. Such tables lack part of the clones; where checked against another copy, unresolved V genes explain under half of the gap, and the rest is unexplained. The sample contains some 1,100,000 clones, about 84% of them found a single time. The ten largest account for 0.5% to 0.6% of the sample. Sequencing was carried out using memory CD4+ T cells from PBMCs. According to the study, the label for this sample's cell subset or site signals: CD45RA-negative fraction. The receptors come from a man between 18 and 29 years old in good health. Some clones in this sample may be carry-over from other donors' samples.

The chain recombines TRBV27 with TRBJ1-2, with a weak D call TRBD1 (5 bases). The CDR3 covers 13 residues. CDR1 and CDR2 (germline): MNHEY, SMNVEV (reference sequence). Trimming left V 3 bases short and J 4 bases short, with 9 bases between. The CDR3 DNA is TGTGCCAGCAGTTTGCGACAGACCTATGGCTACACCTTC. Protein sequence: CASSLRQTYGYTF.

The rearrangement uses TRBV30 and TRBJ1-5, with D maybe TRBD1 (6 bases). V was pared by 0 bases and J by 4 bases, with 13 bases between. From germline, CDR1 is GTSNPN and CDR2 SVGIG (reference sequence). This CDR3 comprises 15 residues. In DNA, the CDR3 is TGTGCCTGGAGTGTACTCAGGACAGTGAATCAGCCCCAGCATTTT. Amino acid sequence: CAWSVLRTVNQPQHF.

The chain is built from TRBV28 and TRBJ2-1; D might be TRBD2 (5 bases). Between the trimmed V and J ends, which lost 5 bases and 7 bases, there was a span of 12 bases. Germline CDR1 MDHEN, CDR2 SYDVKM. The CDR3 covers 13 residues. The CDR3 spells CASSNTAANEQFF. CDR3 in DNA: TGTGCCAGCAGTAATACAGCGGCAAATGAGCAGTTCTTC.

This chain connects TRBV25-1 to TRBJ2-1, with 8 bases lining up with TRBD2. The CDR3 has 16 amino acids. CDR1 is MGHDK and CDR2 is SYGVNS in the germline V gene. Trimming removed 1 base from V and 4 bases from J; junction bases left unmatched: 6. The CDR3 loop is CASSESSGGRYNEQFF. The CDR3 region has the DNA TGTGCCAGCAGTGAATCATCAGGCGGGAGGTACAATGAGCAGTTCTTC.

This clone came up once. The chain is built from TRBV30 and TRBJ2-1, with TRBD1 matching 11 bases. CDR3 length: 16 amino acids. The V gene's germline CDR1 is GTSNPN and CDR2 SVGIG (reference sequence). The V gene end was trimmed by 3 bases and the J gene end by 9 bases; junction bases not matched to a gene: 13. The CDR3 sequence: CAWSPIGQGARGEQFF. The CDR3 coding sequence is TGTGCCTGGAGCCCTATCGGACAGGGGGCGCGCGGTGAGCAGTTCTTC.

The chain is built from TRBV9 and TRBJ2-1; D is perhaps TRBD2 (6 bases). This CDR3 has 15 residues. V shed 4 bases and J shed 9 bases, with 20 bases lying between them. CDR1 and CDR2 from the germline V gene are SGDLS and YYNGEE. CDR3 in DNA: TGTGCCAGCAGCACATCCGGGGGTCCCGCCACTGAGCAGTTCTTC. This codes for CASSTSGGPATEQFF.

The V and J genes are TRBV7-2 and TRBJ1-2, with TRBD1 as a possible D gene (6 bases). CDR3 length: 15 amino acids. V shed 1 base and J shed 5 bases, with 14 bases lying between them. Germline assignment: CDR1 SGHTA and CDR2 FQGNSA. CDR3 DNA sequence: TGTGCCAGCAGCTTAGGGACAGCCACTCCTTATGGCTACACCTTC. Translation gives CASSLGTATPYGYTF. Full variable domain (outside the CDR3, taken from reference TRBV7-2 and TRBJ1-2): GAGVSQSPSNKVTEKGKDVELRCDPISGHTALYWYRQSLGQGLEFLIYFQGNSAPDKSGLPSDRFSAERTGGSVSTLTIQRTQQEDSAVYLCASSLGTATPYGYTFGSGTRLTVV.

The chain combines TRBV28 with TRBJ2-4, with D unresolved. The V gene lost 6 bases and the J gene lost 0 bases, with 15 bases spanning the gap. The germline CDR1 and CDR2 sequences are MDHEN and SYDVKM. The CDR3 runs to 16 residues. In nucleotides, the CDR3 is TGTGCCAGCAGCCCGGTGGGCCCACTAGCCAAAAACATTCAGTACTTC. It codes for CASSPVGPLAKNIQYF. The complete variable domain, with remaining parts taken from reference TRBV28 and TRBJ2-4, reads DVKVTQSSRYLVKRTGEKVFLECVQDMDHENMFWYRQDPGLGLRLIYFSYDVKMKEKGDIPEGYSVSREKKERFSLILESASTNQTSMYLCASSPVGPLAKNIQYFGAGTRLSVL.

The chain uses TRBV5-4 and TRBJ2-5; 8 bases align to TRBD1. The length of the CDR3 is 15 residues. The germline gives CDR1 SGHNT, CDR2 YYREEE (reference sequence). The junction had 10 bases not matched to a gene; V was cut back by 4 bases and J by 5 bases. CDR3 coding DNA: TGTGCCAGCAGCATGGGACAGGCGAGAAAGGAGACCCAGTACTTC. Translated, it gives CASSMGQARKETQYF. Supplemented by reference TRBV5-4 and TRBJ2-5, the full variable domain reads ETGVTQSPTHLIKTRGQQVTLRCSSQSGHNTVSWYQQALGQGPQFIFQYYREEENGRGNFPPRFSGLQFPNYSSELNVNALELDDSALYLCASSMGQARKETQYFGPGTRLLVL.

The chain couples TRBV4-1 to TRBJ2-1; 10 positions match TRBD2. The CDR3 sequence is 18 residues long. Germline CDR1 is MGHRA and CDR2 is YSYEKL. After removal of 0 bases from V and 0 bases from J, the junction contained 5 bases not matched to a gene. CDR3 protein: CASSQEAGGFSSYNEQFF. The CDR3 region has the DNA TGCGCCAGCAGCCAAGAAGCGGGAGGGTTTAGCTCCTACAATGAGCAGTTCTTC.

On this clone itself: The sample contains more than one DNA sequence encoding this CDR3. The V gene is TRBV2, the J gene TRBJ2-5, with D uncertain. The CDR3 totals 13 residues. Germline loops: CDR1 SNHLY, CDR2 FYNNEI. The V end lost 4 bases, the J end lost 3 bases, and 9 bases lay between the germline ends. CDR3: CASSGQEKETQYF. In DNA, the CDR3 is TGTGCCAGCAGTGGTCAGGAAAAAGAGACCCAGTACTTC.

This clone occurred a few times. The rearrangement joins TRBV29-1 to TRBJ1-1; 7 nucleotides match TRBD1. CDR1 and CDR2 (germline): SQVTM, ANQGSEA. J lost 0 bases, V lost 7 bases, and 5 bases had no gene match. CDR3 length equals 13 residues. Written as DNA, the CDR3 is TGCAGCGGCAGGGACAGCATGAACACTGAAGCTTTCTTT. This translates into CSGRDSMNTEAFF.

This clone showed up just once. The gene calls are TRBV19 and TRBJ1-1; D is ambiguous. The V and J ends lost 3 bases and 1 base respectively, with 6 bases between them. Germline V gene sequence: CDR1 LNHDA, CDR2 SQIVND (reference sequence). The CDR3 loop spans 13 amino acids. The CDR3 bases are TGTGCCAGTAGTATGGACGCGAACACTGAAGCTTTCTTT. It encodes CASSMDANTEAFF.

J is TRBJ1-5 and V is TRBV4-2, with a possible D match to TRBD1 (5 bases). V lost 1 base and J lost 2, with 6 bases in between. Germline assignment: CDR1 LGHNA and CDR2 YNFKEQ. There are 14 residues in the CDR3. The CDR3 reads CASSQAGGNQPQHF. In nucleotides, the CDR3 is TGTGCCAGCAGCCAAGCGGGGGGCAATCAGCCCCAGCATTTT.

The chain links TRBV28 to TRBJ2-3, with D possibly called TRBD1 or TRBD2 (6 bases each). V was cut by 6 bases and J by 4 bases, with 20 bases left in between. Germline assignment: CDR1 MDHEN and CDR2 SYDVKM. The CDR3 consists of 16 residues. CDR3 protein: CASSSPRRAGADTQYF. The CDR3, as DNA: TGTGCCAGCAGCTCCCCAAGGAGGGCAGGGGCAGATACGCAGTATTTT.

This clone was observed a handful of times. The chain links TRBV5-1 to TRBJ1-4, with no clear D. V lost 1 base and J lost 3, with 13 bases in between. The CDR3 length is 16 residues. Germline CDR1 is SGHRS and CDR2 is YFSETQ. The CDR3 loop reads CASSLSPQPSNEKLFF. The CDR3, as DNA: TGCGCCAGCAGCTTGTCACCACAGCCGTCTAATGAAAAACTGTTTTTT.

V gene TRBV5-1 combines with J gene TRBJ2-5; D gene unclear. With 0 bases removed from V and 0 bases from J, the gap between germline ends came to 12 bases. Germline-derived CDR1 and CDR2 are SGHRS and YFSETQ. The CDR3 loop spans 16 amino acids. The CDR3 bases are TGCGCCAGCAGCTTGGCCGGTCAGCTCTACCAAGAGACCCAGTACTTC. Translation: CASSLAGQLYQETQYF.

The chain combines TRBV5-1 with TRBJ2-5, with D perhaps being TRBD1 or TRBD2 (6 bases each). The germline V gene encodes CDR1 SGHRS and CDR2 YFSETQ. This CDR3 has 16 amino acids. Trimming pared 0 bases from V and 7 bases from J, leaving 19 bases between. The DNA of the CDR3 is TGCGCCAGCAGCTTGGCGGGCCAGGGGACTTCGTTGACCCAGTACTTC. Protein: CASSLAGQGTSLTQYF.

J is TRBJ2-2 and V is TRBV7-2, with TRBD2 identical over 12 bases. CDR1 and CDR2 from the germline V gene are SGHTA and FQGNSA. CDR3 size: 15 residues. V lost 7 bases, J lost 9 bases, and 9 bases stayed unmatched. In DNA form, the CDR3 reads TGTGCCAGCACCCCTGGACTAGCGGGGTACCGGGAGCTGTTTTTT. Its translation is CASTPGLAGYRELFF.

This chain connects TRBV28 to TRBJ2-3, with 10 nucleotides matching TRBD1. The CDR3 runs 15 residues. V shed 4 bases and J 6 bases; nucleotides not matched to a gene: 7. Per germline, CDR1 MDHEN and CDR2 SYDVKM. The CDR3 region has the DNA TGTGCCAGCAGTTCGAGACAGGGGGCTGGCGATACGCAGTATTTT. This sequence encodes CASSSRQGAGDTQYF. The full variable domain, its missing parts supplied by reference TRBV28 and TRBJ2-3, is DVKVTQSSRYLVKRTGEKVFLECVQDMDHENMFWYRQDPGLGLRLIYFSYDVKMKEKGDIPEGYSVSREKKERFSLILESASTNQTSMYLCASSSRQGAGDTQYFGPGTRLTVL.

The chain recombines TRBV5-1 with TRBJ1-1, with 7 nucleotides matching TRBD1. CDR3 length equals 12 residues. V lost 5 bases and J lost 7; bases outside the gene matches: 5. CDR1 and CDR2 (germline): SGHRS, YFSETQ. Written as DNA, the CDR3 is TGCGCCAGCAGACGGGACAGAAGTGAAGCTTTCTTT. Translation: CASRRDRSEAFF. The full variable domain, completed using reference TRBV5-1 and TRBJ1-1, is KAGVTQTPRYLIKTRGQQVTLSCSPISGHRSVSWYQQTPGQGLQFLFEYFSETQRNKGNFPGRFSGRQFSNSRSEMNVSTLELGDSALYLCASRRDRSEAFFGQGTRLTVV.

This chain connects TRBV2 to TRBJ1-2; tentative D call: TRBD1 (5 bases). CDR3 size: 14 residues. V was pared by 6 bases and J by 3 bases, with 14 bases between. CDR1 and CDR2 (germline): SNHLY, FYNNEI. The CDR3 here is CASRAGGSHYGYTF. The CDR3 nucleotides read TGTGCCAGCAGGGCCGGGGGGTCCCACTATGGCTACACCTTC.

The chain employs TRBV21-1 and TRBJ2-3; TRBD2, the table's D call, lacks a check against the DNA. TRBV21-1 is classified as a pseudogene. CDR3 size: 18 residues. Here the CDR3 reads CASSKDRRERGSTDTQYF. CDR3 in DNA: TGTGCCAGCAGCAAAGATCGAAGGGAGCGGGGGAGCACAGATACGCAGTATTTT.